This T cell receptor (beta chain) was retrieved from a study of Ad26.COV2.S vaccination and SARS-CoV-2 variants. Study in general: Dosing was one shot or two shots 56 days apart. Broader study findings: Spike-specific TCR breadth in vaccine recipients exceeded that seen in placebo recipients.

In regard to this clone: No antigen is known for it.

Libraries were prepared by immunoSEQ multiplex PCR; TCRdb keeps only in-frame clonotypes and omits some of them. The sample has about 390,000 clones, about 88% seen once; the top ten hold 3% to 3.5%. CDR1 is SGDLS and CDR2 is YYNGEE in the germline V gene. This CDR3 has 16 residues. Trimming pared 1 base from V and 1 base from J, leaving 11 bases between. Treatment of the sample: some 19 received Ad26.COV2.S at low or high dose, single or two shots; about 5 received placebo; per-sample allocation not given. It was on day 63 after the first vaccine or placebo injection that samples were taken. What was given as vaccine was an Ad26 vector encoding Wuhan-strain SARS-CoV-2 spike.

The rearrangement links TRBV9 to TRBJ2-2; maybe TRBD1 (5 bases). This specimen consisted of peripheral blood, obtained in a trial of Ad26.COV2.S vaccine versus placebo. This receptor was taken from a person aged 18-65 years who received the Ad26.COV2.S COVID-19 vaccine or a placebo. The DNA for the CDR3 is TGTGCCAGCAGCGTAATATCAGGGATGAACACCGGGGAGCTGTTTTTT. Translation: CASSVISGMNTGELFF.